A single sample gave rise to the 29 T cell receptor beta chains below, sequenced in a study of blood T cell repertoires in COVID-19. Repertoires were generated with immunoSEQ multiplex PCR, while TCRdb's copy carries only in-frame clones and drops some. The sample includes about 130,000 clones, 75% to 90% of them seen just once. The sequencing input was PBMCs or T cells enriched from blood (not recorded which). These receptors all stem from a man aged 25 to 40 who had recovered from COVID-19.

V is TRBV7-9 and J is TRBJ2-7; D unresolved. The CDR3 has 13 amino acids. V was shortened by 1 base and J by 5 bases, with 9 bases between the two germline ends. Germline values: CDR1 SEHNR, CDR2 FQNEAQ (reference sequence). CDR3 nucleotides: TGTGCCAGCAGCTTAGAGCCCCCCAACGAGCAGTACTTC. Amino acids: CASSLEPPNEQYF.

The CDR3 here is CARKGQFLLVEEQYF. CDR3 in DNA: TGTGCCAGGAAAGGACAGTTCCTCCTGGTGGAGGAGCAGTACTTC. The chain carries TRBV2 and TRBJ2-7; perhaps TRBD1 as D (6 bases). V gave up 9 bases and J gave up 7 bases, with 25 bases separating them. This CDR3 is built from 15 residues. Germline V gives CDR1 SNHLY, CDR2 FYNNEI.

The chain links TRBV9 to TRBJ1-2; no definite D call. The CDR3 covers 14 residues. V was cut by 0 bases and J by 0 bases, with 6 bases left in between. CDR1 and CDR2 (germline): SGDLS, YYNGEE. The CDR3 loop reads CASSVGTANYGYTF. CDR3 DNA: TGTGCCAGCAGCGTAGGCACTGCTAACTATGGCTACACCTTC.

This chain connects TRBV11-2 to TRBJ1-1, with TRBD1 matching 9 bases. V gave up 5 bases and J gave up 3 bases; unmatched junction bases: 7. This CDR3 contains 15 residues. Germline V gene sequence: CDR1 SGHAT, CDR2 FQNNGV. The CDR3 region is CASSQGQGGYTEAFF. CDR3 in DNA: TGTGCCAGCAGCCAGGGACAGGGCGGGTACACTGAAGCTTTCTTT.

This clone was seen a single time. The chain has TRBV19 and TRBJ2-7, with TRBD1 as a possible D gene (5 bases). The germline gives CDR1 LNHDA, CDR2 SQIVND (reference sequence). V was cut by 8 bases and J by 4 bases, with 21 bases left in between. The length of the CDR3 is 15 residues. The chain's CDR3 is CASSLEKGASYEQYF. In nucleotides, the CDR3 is TGTGCCAGTTCCTTGGAGAAAGGGGCTTCATACGAGCAGTACTTC.

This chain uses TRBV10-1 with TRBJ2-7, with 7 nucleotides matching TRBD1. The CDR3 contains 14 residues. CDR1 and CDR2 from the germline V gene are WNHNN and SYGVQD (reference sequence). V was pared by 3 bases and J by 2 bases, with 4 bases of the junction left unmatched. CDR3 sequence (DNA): TGCGCCAGCAGTGATGGGACAGAGACCTACGAGCAGTACTTC. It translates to CASSDGTETYEQYF.

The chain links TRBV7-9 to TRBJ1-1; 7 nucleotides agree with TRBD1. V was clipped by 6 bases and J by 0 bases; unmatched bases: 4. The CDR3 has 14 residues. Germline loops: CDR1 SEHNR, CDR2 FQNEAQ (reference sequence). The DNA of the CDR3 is TGTGCCAGCAGTTGGACAGGCATGAACACTGAAGCTTTCTTT. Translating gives CASSWTGMNTEAFF.

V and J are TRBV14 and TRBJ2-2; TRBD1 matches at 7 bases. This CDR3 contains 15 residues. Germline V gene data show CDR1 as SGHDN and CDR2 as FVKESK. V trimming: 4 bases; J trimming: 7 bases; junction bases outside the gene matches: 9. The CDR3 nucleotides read TGTGCCAGCAGCCCAAGACAGGGATCGGTCGGGGAGCTGTTTTTT. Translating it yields CASSPRQGSVGELFF.

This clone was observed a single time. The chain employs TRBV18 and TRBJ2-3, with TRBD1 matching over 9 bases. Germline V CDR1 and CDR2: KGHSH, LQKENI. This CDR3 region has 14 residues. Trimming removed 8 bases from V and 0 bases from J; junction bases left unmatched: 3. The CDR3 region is CASSDRGSTDTQYF. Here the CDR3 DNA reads TGTGCCAGCAGCGACAGGGGGAGCACAGATACGCAGTATTTT. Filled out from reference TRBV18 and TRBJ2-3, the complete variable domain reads NAGVMQNPRHLVRRRGQEARLRCSPMKGHSHVYWYRQLPEEGLKFMVYLQKENIIDESGMPKERFSAEFPKEGPSILRIQQVVRGDSAAYFCASSDRGSTDTQYFGPGTRLTVL.

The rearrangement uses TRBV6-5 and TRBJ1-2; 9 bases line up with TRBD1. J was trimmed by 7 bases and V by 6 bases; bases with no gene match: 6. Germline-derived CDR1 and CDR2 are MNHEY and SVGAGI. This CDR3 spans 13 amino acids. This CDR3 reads CASRGTGLGGYTF. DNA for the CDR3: TGTGCCAGCAGGGGGACAGGGTTGGGTGGCTACACCTTC.

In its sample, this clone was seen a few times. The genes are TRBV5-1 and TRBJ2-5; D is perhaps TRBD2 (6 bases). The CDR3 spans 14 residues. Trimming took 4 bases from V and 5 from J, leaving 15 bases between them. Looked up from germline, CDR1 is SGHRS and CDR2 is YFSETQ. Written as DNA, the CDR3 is TGCGCCAGCAGCGACCCGTTCAGCGGGGAGACCCAGTACTTC. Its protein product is CASSDPFSGETQYF.

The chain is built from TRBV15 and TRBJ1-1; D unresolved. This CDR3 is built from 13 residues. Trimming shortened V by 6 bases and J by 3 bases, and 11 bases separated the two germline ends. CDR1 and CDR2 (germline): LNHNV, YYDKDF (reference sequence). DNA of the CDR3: TGTGCCACCAGTGTTGATGCGGACACTGAAGCTTTCTTT. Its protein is CATSVDADTEAFF.

CDR3 amino acids: CASSESWPGQNTEAFF. Here the CDR3 DNA reads TGCGCCAGCAGTGAGTCATGGCCGGGACAGAACACTGAAGCTTTCTTT. V is TRBV10-2 and J is TRBJ1-1; D perhaps matches TRBD1 (6 bases). This CDR3 has 16 amino acids. V was clipped by 0 bases and J by 1 base, with 12 bases between them. Germline CDR1 is WSHSY and CDR2 is SAAADI.

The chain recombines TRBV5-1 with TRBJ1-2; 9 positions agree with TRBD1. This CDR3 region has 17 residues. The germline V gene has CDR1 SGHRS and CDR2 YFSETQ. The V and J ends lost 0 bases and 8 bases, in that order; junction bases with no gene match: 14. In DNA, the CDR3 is TGCGCCAGCAGCTTGGATCGGGACAGGGCCCTAAGCGGGGGCTACACCTTC. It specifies CASSLDRDRALSGGYTF.

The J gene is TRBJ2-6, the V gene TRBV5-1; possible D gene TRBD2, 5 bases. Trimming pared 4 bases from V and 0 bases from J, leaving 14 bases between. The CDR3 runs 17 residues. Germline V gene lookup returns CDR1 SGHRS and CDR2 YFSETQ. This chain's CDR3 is CASSGVGVNSGANVLTF. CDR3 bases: TGCGCCAGCAGCGGGGTGGGAGTTAACTCTGGGGCCAACGTCCTGACTTTC. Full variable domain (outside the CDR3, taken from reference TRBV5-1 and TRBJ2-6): KAGVTQTPRYLIKTRGQQVTLSCSPISGHRSVSWYQQTPGQGLQFLFEYFSETQRNKGNFPGRFSGRQFSNSRSEMNVSTLELGDSALYLCASSGVGVNSGANVLTFGAGSRLTVL.

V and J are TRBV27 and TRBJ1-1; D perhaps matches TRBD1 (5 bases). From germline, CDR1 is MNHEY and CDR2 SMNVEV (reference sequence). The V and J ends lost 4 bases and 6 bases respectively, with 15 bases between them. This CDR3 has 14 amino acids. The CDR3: CASSYSGGWPEAFF. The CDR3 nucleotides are TGTGCCAGCAGTTACTCGGGGGGGTGGCCTGAAGCTTTCTTT.

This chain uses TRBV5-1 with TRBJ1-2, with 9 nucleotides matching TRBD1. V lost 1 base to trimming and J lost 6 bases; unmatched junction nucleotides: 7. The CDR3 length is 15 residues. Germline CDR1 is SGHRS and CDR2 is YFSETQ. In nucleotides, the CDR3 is TGCGCCAGCAGCTTGAGGGGACAGGGAGAGAATGGCTACACCTTC. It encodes CASSLRGQGENGYTF.

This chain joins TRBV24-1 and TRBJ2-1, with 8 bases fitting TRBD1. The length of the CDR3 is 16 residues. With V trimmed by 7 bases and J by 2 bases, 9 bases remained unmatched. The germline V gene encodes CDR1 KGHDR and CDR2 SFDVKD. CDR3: CATSHGQGGPYNEQFF. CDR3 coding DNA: TGTGCCACCAGCCATGGACAGGGTGGGCCCTACAATGAGCAGTTCTTC.

The DNA for the CDR3 is TGTGCCAGCAGCTTAGCGGGGCCAGCCCCTACGACGCAGTACTTC. This codes for CASSLAGPAPTTQYF. The chain employs TRBV11-1 and TRBJ2-7; weak D call: TRBD1 (5 bases). Germline CDR1 reads SGHAT; CDR2 reads FQDESV (reference sequence). The V end was cut by 0 bases, the J end by 9 bases, with 18 bases between. The CDR3 covers 15 residues. Together with reference TRBV11-1 and TRBJ2-7, the CDR3 gives the full variable domain: EAEVAQSPRYKITEKSQAVAFWCDPISGHATLYWYRQILGQGPELLVQFQDESVVDDSQLPKDRFSAERLKGVDSTLKIQPAELGDSAMYLCASSLAGPAPTTQYFGPGTRLTVT.

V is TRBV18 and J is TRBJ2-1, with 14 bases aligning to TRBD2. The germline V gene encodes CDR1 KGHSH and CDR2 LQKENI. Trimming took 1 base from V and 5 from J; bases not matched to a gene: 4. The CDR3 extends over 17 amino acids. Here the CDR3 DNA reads TGTGCCAGCTCACCACAAGGGACTAGCGGGAGAAACAATGAGCAGTTCTTC. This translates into CASSPQGTSGRNNEQFF.

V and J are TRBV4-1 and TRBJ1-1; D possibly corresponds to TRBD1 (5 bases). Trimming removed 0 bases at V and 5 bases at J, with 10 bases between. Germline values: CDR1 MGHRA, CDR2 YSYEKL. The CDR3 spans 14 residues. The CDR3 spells CASSQEGRRTEAFF. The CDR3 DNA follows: TGCGCCAGCAGCCAAGAGGGGCGGCGAACTGAAGCTTTCTTT.

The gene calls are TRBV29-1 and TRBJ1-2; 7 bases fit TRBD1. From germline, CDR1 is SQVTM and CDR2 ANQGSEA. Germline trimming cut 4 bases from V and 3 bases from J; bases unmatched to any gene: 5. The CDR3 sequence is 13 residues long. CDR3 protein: CSVGRGQDYGYTF. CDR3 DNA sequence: TGCAGCGTTGGAAGGGGGCAGGACTATGGCTACACCTTC.

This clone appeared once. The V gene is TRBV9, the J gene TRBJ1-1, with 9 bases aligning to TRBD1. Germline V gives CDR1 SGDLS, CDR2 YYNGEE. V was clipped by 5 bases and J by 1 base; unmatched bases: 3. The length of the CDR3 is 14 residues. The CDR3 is CASSRDRANTEAFF. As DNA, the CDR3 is TGTGCCAGCAGTAGGGACAGGGCGAACACTGAAGCTTTCTTT.

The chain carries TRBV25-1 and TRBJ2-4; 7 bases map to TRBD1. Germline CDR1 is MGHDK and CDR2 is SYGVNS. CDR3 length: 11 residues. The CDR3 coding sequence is TGTGCAGCAGGGGGTGAATACATTCAGTACTTC. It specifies CAAGGEYIQYF.

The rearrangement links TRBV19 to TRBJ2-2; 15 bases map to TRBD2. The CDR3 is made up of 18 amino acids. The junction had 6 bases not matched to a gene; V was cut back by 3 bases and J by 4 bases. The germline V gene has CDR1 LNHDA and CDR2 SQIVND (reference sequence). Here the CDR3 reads CASSIAGTSGRTTGELFF. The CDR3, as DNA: TGTGCCAGTAGTATCGCCGGGACTAGCGGGAGGACCACCGGGGAGCTGTTTTTT. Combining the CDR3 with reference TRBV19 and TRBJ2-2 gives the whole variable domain DGGITQSPKYLFRKEGQNVTLSCEQNLNHDAMYWYRQDPGQGLRLIYYSQIVNDFQKGDIAEGYSVSREKKESFPLTVTSAQKNPTAFYLCASSIAGTSGRTTGELFFGEGSRLTVL.

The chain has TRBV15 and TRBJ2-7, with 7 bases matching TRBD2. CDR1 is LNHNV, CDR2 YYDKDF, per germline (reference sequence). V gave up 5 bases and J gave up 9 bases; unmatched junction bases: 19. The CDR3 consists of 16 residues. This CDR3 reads CATSGGVIAAKGAQYF. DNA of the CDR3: TGTGCCACCAGCGGGGGGGTTATAGCGGCAAAAGGGGCGCAGTACTTC.

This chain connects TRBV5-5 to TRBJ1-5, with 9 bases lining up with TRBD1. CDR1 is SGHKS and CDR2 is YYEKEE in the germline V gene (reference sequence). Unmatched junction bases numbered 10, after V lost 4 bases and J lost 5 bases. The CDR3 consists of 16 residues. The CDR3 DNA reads TGTGCCAGCAGCCTATACGGGACAGGGAAGCATCAGCCCCAGCATTTT. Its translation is CASSLYGTGKHQPQHF.

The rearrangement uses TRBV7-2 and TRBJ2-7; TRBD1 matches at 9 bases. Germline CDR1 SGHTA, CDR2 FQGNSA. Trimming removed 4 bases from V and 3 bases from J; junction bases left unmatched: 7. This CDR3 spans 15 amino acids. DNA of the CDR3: TGTGCCAGCAGCTACCGACAGGGGGGCCTCTACGAGCAGTACTTC. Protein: CASSYRQGGLYEQYF.

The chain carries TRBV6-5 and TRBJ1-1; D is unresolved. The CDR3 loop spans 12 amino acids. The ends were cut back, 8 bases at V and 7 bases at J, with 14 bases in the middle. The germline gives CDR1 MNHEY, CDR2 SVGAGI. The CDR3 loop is CASGRPAIEAFF. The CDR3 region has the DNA TGTGCCAGCGGAAGACCAGCGATTGAAGCTTTCTTT.